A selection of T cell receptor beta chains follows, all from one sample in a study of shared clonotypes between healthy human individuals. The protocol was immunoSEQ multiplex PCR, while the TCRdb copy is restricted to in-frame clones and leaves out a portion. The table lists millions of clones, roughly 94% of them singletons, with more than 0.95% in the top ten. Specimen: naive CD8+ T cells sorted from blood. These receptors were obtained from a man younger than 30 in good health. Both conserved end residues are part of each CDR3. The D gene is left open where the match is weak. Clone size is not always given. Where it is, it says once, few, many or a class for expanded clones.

CDR3 DNA: TGTGCCAGCAGTTTTGAGGACAGTCCTTATGGCTACACCTTC
CDR3 protein: CASSFEDSPYGYTF
V gene: TRBV28
D gene: NA
CDR3 length: 14
J gene: TRBJ1-2
clone size: NA

CDR3 DNA: TGTGCCAGCAGCTTATGGACAGGCCAAAACTATGGCTACACCTTC
CDR3 protein: CASSLWTGQNYGYTF
V gene: TRBV5-6
D gene: TRBD1
CDR3 length: 15
J gene: TRBJ1-2
clone size: NA

CDR3 DNA: TGTGCCAGCAGCAAAAACGAGGGGAAATTGGCCTACGAGCAGTACTTC
CDR3 protein: CASSKNEGKLAYEQYF
V gene: TRBV21-1
D gene: NA
CDR3 length: 16
J gene: TRBJ2-7
clone size: NA

CDR3 DNA: TGCGCCAGCAGCCACCGTCTAGCGGGGGACTACAATGAGCAGTTCTTC
CDR3 protein: CASSHRLAGDYNEQFF
V gene: TRBV4-1
D gene: TRBD2
CDR3 length: 16
J gene: TRBJ2-1
clone size: NA

CDR3 DNA: TGTGCCAGCAGTGTGGGGGATGGGACTGAAGCTTTCTTT
CDR3 protein: CASSVGDGTEAFF
V gene: TRBV2
D gene: NA
CDR3 length: 13
J gene: TRBJ1-1
clone size: NA

CDR3 DNA: TGTGCCACCAGCAGTTATACAGGGGGTGGCACCGGGGAGCTGTTTTTT
CDR3 protein: CATSSYTGGGTGELFF
V gene: TRBV15
D gene: TRBD1
CDR3 length: 16
J gene: TRBJ2-2
clone size: NA

CDR3 DNA: TGTGCCAGCAGCCCGAGATACACAGATACGCAGTATTTT
CDR3 protein: CASSPRYTDTQYF
V gene: TRBV9
D gene: NA
CDR3 length: 13
J gene: TRBJ2-3
clone size: NA

CDR3 DNA: TGTGCCATCAGTGAGTCGGGACAGGGGCACAATGAGCAGTTCTTC
CDR3 protein: CAISESGQGHNEQFF
V gene: TRBV10-3
D gene: TRBD1
CDR3 length: 15
J gene: TRBJ2-1
clone size: NA

CDR3 DNA: TGTGCCAGTAATGACAGGCGGAACACCGGGGAGCTGTTTTTT
CDR3 protein: CASNDRRNTGELFF
V gene: TRBV19
D gene: NA
CDR3 length: 14
J gene: TRBJ2-2
clone size: NA

CDR3 DNA: TGTGCCAGCAGTTACGTGGACACGAACACTGAAGCTTTCTTT
CDR3 protein: CASSYVDTNTEAFF
V gene: TRBV6-6
D gene: NA
CDR3 length: 14
J gene: TRBJ1-1
clone size: once

CDR3 DNA: TGTGCCAGCAGTTTGGACAGACACACCGGGGAGCTGTTTTTT
CDR3 protein: CASSLDRHTGELFF
V gene: TRBV27
D gene: NA
CDR3 length: 14
J gene: TRBJ2-2
clone size: NA

CDR3 DNA: TGTGCCAGCAGTGAACCAGGGGACGGCACTGAAGCTTTCTTT
CDR3 protein: CASSEPGDGTEAFF
V gene: TRBV2
D gene: NA
CDR3 length: 14
J gene: TRBJ1-1
clone size: NA

CDR3 DNA: TGTGCCAGCACTCCAGAGGGAGCGGAAACAGCAGATACGCAGTATTTT
CDR3 protein: CASTPEGAETADTQYF
V gene: TRBV9
D gene: NA
CDR3 length: 16
J gene: TRBJ2-3
clone size: NA

CDR3 DNA: TGTGCCAGCAGCTTAGTTGCAGGTTCTTACGAGCAGTACTTC
CDR3 protein: CASSLVAGSYEQYF
V gene: TRBV11-2
D gene: NA
CDR3 length: 14
J gene: TRBJ2-7
clone size: NA

CDR3 DNA: TGTGCCAGCAGCTTAAGGGGGCAAGGCTATGGCTACACCTTC
CDR3 protein: CASSLRGQGYGYTF
V gene: TRBV7-2
D gene: TRBD1
CDR3 length: 14
J gene: TRBJ1-2
clone size: NA

CDR3 DNA: TGTGCCAGCAGCGACAGGGGGCAGGAGACCCAGTACTTC
CDR3 protein: CASSDRGQETQYF
V gene: TRBV7-9
D gene: TRBD1
CDR3 length: 13
J gene: TRBJ2-5
clone size: NA

CDR3 DNA: TGTGCCAGCAGTTTAGCCCCTATTCGTGAGCAGTACTTC
CDR3 protein: CASSLAPIREQYF
V gene: TRBV7-2
D gene: NA
CDR3 length: 13
J gene: TRBJ2-7
clone size: NA

CDR3 DNA: TGTGCCAGCAGACCACAGGGAACCTACGAGCAGTACTTC
CDR3 protein: CASRPQGTYEQYF
V gene: TRBV27
D gene: NA
CDR3 length: 13
J gene: TRBJ2-7
clone size: NA

CDR3 DNA: TGTGCCAGCAGTTTTCGGACAGGGGGAGAAGCTTTCTTT
CDR3 protein: CASSFRTGGEAFF
V gene: TRBV28
D gene: TRBD1
CDR3 length: 13
J gene: TRBJ1-1
clone size: NA

CDR3 DNA: TGTGCCAGTAGTATAGGAGGAGGGCCCGGGGAGCTGTTTTTT
CDR3 protein: CASSIGGGPGELFF
V gene: TRBV19
D gene: NA
CDR3 length: 14
J gene: TRBJ2-2
clone size: NA

CDR3 DNA: TGTGCCAGCAGTCTTCGACACCCCCAAGAGACCCAGTACTTC
CDR3 protein: CASSLRHPQETQYF
V gene: TRBV27
D gene: NA
CDR3 length: 14
J gene: TRBJ2-5
clone size: NA

CDR3 DNA: TGCGCCAGCAGTGAGTCGTGGGGGGCTCAGGAGCAGTACTTC
CDR3 protein: CASSESWGAQEQYF
V gene: TRBV10-1
D gene: NA
CDR3 length: 14
J gene: TRBJ2-7
clone size: NA

CDR3 DNA: TGCGCCAGCAGCTCCGGGGGTCCCGGGGGGAATGAAAAACTGTTTTTT
CDR3 protein: CASSSGGPGGNEKLFF
V gene: TRBV5-1
D gene: NA
CDR3 length: 16
J gene: TRBJ1-4
clone size: NA

CDR3 DNA: TGTGCCAGCAGCCCCTCTAAGCTGGGAAGGAGCAATCAGCCCCAGCATTTT
CDR3 protein: CASSPSKLGRSNQPQHF
V gene: TRBV28
D gene: NA
CDR3 length: 17
J gene: TRBJ1-5
clone size: NA

CDR3 DNA: TGCGCCAGCAGCCAAGAATCGGTGAGCTATGGCTACACCTTC
CDR3 protein: CASSQESVSYGYTF
V gene: TRBV4-1
D gene: NA
CDR3 length: 14
J gene: TRBJ1-2
clone size: once

CDR3 DNA: TGTGCCAGCAGTGAGAGGGGTTCCCTCTACAATGAGCAGTTCTTC
CDR3 protein: CASSERGSLYNEQFF
V gene: TRBV5-8
D gene: NA
CDR3 length: 15
J gene: TRBJ2-1
clone size: NA

CDR3 DNA: TGTGCCAGCAGTCCTCTAGCAGCTAGCACAGATACGCAGTATTTT
CDR3 protein: CASSPLAASTDTQYF
V gene: TRBV27
D gene: NA
CDR3 length: 15
J gene: TRBJ2-3
clone size: NA

CDR3 DNA: TGTGCCAGCAGCTTAGGAGTTATTGAAGCTTTCTTT
CDR3 protein: CASSLGVIEAFF
V gene: TRBV7-9
D gene: NA
CDR3 length: 12
J gene: TRBJ1-1
clone size: NA

CDR3 DNA: TGTGCCAGCAGCCCCACGGGTCAAAGCTCCTACAATGAGCAGTTCTTC
CDR3 protein: CASSPTGQSSYNEQFF
V gene: TRBV7-3
D gene: NA
CDR3 length: 16
J gene: TRBJ2-1
clone size: NA